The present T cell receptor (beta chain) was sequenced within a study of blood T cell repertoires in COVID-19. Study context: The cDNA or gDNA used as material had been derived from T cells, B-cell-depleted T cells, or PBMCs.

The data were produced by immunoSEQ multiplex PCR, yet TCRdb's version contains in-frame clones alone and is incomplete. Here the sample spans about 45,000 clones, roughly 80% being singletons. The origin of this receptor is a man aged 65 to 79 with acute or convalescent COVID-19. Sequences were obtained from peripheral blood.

CDR3 sequence reads: CASGFPTGFGYTF. In nucleotides, the CDR3 is TGTGCTAGTGGTTTTCCGACAGGGTTTGGCTACACCTTC. The chain is built from TRBV12-5 and TRBJ1-2, with 7 nucleotides matching TRBD1. J lost 7 bases, V lost 3 bases, and 5 bases had no gene match. The CDR3 runs to 13 residues. Per the germline V gene, CDR1 is LGHNT and CDR2 is FRNRAP.